This TCR beta chain was retrieved from a study of T cells in women clearing cervical HPV infection. Across the whole study: Case blood was drawn when the lesion was first found; control blood after infection became undetectable. With HLA typing for only a few women, HLA confounding remains possible.

Study-level results: Timing of associations relative to infection is unclear; T-cell subsets were not isolated.

The repertoire was sequenced with immunoSEQ multiplex PCR; TCRdb's copy has only in-frame clones and lacks some. Its listing shows about 44,000 clones. Worth noting for this clone: The antigen is not known.

The TCR comes from a woman between 18 and 69 years old with a cervical HPV16 infection that either progressed to CIN3+ or cleared (not recorded which). The sample taken for sequencing was blood buffy coat.

The CDR3 region is CASSSGQGLNEKLFF. The part of the CDR3 DNA that was read is TGTGCCAGCAGCTCCGGACAGGGGTTAAATGAAAAG. V usage is TRBV5-5 and J usage is TRBJ2-2, with 9 nucleotides matching TRBD1. Read data end 3 residues before the CDR3 end; the end is taken from the germline J gene. The CDR3 has 15 amino acids. Looked up from germline, CDR1 is SGHKS and CDR2 is YYEKEE (reference sequence). The whole variable domain, filled in from reference TRBV5-5 and TRBJ2-2, reads DAGVTQSPTHLIKTRGQQVTLRCSPISGHKSVSWYQQVLGQGPQFIFQYYEKEERGRGNFPDRFSARQFPNYSSELNVNALLLGDSALYLCASSSGQGLNEKLFFGEGSRLTVL.